This T cell receptor (beta chain) is drawn from a study of metastatic and nonmetastatic thyroid tumors. Thyroid surgery had not been preceded by any treatment in any patient. MiXCR was used by TCRdb to re-call the PCR reads. The sample has 30,000 to 35,000 clones, about 29% seen once. This clone was recorded at least ten times. The source is a female donor with papillary thyroid cancer or a benign thyroid nodule (not recorded which). Some clones in this sample may be carry-over from other donors' samples. The specimen sequenced was blood.

The CDR3 here is CASSHTGKAEAFF. The DNA for the CDR3 is TGCGCCAGCAGCCATACCGGGAAGGCTGAAGCTTTCTTT. The chain links TRBV5-1 to TRBJ1-1; D is undetermined. This CDR3 is 13 amino acids long. Trimming removed 4 bases from V and 6 bases from J, with 13 bases in between. CDR1 and CDR2 from the germline V gene are SGHRS and YFSETQ. Filled out from reference TRBV5-1 and TRBJ1-1, the complete variable domain reads KAGVTQTPRYLIKTRGQQVTLSCSPISGHRSVSWYQQTPGQGLQFLFEYFSETQRNKGNFPGRFSGRQFSNSRSEMNVSTLELGDSALYLCASSHTGKAEAFFGQGTRLTVV.